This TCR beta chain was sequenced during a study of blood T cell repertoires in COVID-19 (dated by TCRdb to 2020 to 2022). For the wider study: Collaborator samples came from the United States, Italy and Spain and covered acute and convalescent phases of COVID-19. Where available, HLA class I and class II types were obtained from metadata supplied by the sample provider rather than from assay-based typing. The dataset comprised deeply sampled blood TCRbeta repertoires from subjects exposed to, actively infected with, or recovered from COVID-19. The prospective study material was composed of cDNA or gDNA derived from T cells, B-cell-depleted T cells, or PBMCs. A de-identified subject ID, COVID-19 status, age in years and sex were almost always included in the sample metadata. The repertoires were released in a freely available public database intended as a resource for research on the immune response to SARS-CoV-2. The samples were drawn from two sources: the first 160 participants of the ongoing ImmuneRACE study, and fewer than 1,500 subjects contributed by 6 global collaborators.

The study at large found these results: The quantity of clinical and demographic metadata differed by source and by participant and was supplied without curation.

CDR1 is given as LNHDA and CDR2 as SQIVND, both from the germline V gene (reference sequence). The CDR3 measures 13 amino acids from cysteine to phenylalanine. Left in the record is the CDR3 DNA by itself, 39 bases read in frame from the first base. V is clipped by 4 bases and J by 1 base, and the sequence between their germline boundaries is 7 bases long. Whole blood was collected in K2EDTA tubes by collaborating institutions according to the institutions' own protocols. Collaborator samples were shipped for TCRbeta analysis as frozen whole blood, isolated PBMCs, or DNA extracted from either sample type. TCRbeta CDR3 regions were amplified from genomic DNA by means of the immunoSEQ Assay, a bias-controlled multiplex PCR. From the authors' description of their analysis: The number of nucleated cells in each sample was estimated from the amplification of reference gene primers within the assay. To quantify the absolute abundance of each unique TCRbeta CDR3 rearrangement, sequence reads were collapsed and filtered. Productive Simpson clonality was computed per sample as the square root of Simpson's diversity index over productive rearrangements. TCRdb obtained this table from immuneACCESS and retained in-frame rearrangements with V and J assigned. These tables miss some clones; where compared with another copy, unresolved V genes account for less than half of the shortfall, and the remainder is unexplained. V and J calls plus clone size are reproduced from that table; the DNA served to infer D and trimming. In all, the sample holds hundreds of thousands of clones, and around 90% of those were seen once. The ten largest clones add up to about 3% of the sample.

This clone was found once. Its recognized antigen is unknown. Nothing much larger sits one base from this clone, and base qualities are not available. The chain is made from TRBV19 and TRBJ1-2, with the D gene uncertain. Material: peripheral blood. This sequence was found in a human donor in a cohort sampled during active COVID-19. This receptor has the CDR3 CASSSNGNYGYTF. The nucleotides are TGTGCCAGTAGTAGTAACGGTAACTATGGCTACACCTTC.